The 13 T cell receptor beta chains presented below share a single source sample, sequenced in a study of T cell responses to AZD1222 COVID-19 vaccine. Measured with immunoSEQ multiplex PCR; TCRdb has only the in-frame clones, and not every one. Among about 120,000 clones listed, approximately 86% were seen once. Sample: peripheral blood, taken on day 0 of AZD1222 vaccination. These receptors originate from an adult in good health.

The CDR3 reads CASSPVPGAGNTIYF. As DNA, the CDR3 is TGTGCCAGCTCACCAGTCCCCGGGGCTGGAAACACCATATATTTT. V and J are TRBV18 and TRBJ1-3; no definite D call. CDR1 is KGHSH, CDR2 LQKENI, per germline. The CDR3 spans 15 residues. V was cut by 2 bases and J by 2 bases, with 10 bases left in between. The full variable domain, its missing parts supplied by reference TRBV18 and TRBJ1-3, is NAGVMQNPRHLVRRRGQEARLRCSPMKGHSHVYWYRQLPEEGLKFMVYLQKENIIDESGMPKERFSAEFPKEGPSILRIQQVVRGDSAAYFCASSPVPGAGNTIYFGEGSWLTVV.

The genes are TRBV5-1 and TRBJ1-2; D remains ambiguous. The CDR3 is made up of 14 amino acids. V was shortened by 0 bases and J by 2 bases, with 8 bases between the two germline ends. Germline V CDR1 and CDR2: SGHRS, YFSETQ. The CDR3 DNA is TGCGCCAGCAGCTTGGTACAGACCAACTATGGCTACACCTTC. This codes for CASSLVQTNYGYTF.

The V call is TRBV5-1, the J call TRBJ1-2, with 7 bases identical to TRBD1. The CDR3 contains 15 residues. Germline CDR1 reads SGHRS; CDR2 reads YFSETQ. V lost 0 bases to trimming and J lost 4 bases; unmatched junction nucleotides: 6. The CDR3 region has the DNA TGCGCCAGCAGCTTGGGGTCAGGGGGAGGCTATGGCTACACCTTC. Translating gives CASSLGSGGGYGYTF.

This sequence joins TRBV5-4 and TRBJ1-3; D remains unclear. V lost 2 bases and J 10 bases, leaving 4 bases between the germline ends. Per the germline V gene, CDR1 is SGHNT and CDR2 is YYREEE (reference sequence). This CDR3 is 10 amino acids long. CDR3 region: CASSFKTIYF. In DNA, the CDR3 is TGTGCCAGCAGCTTTAAAACCATATATTTT.

This clone has a handful of counts. The chain is built from TRBV2 and TRBJ1-1, with D perhaps matching TRBD1 (5 bases). Germline V gives CDR1 SNHLY, CDR2 FYNNEI. V shed 4 bases and J shed 0 bases, with 9 bases lying between them. The CDR3 covers 14 residues. The CDR3 loop reads CASSAGLMNTEAFF. DNA for the CDR3: TGTGCCAGCAGTGCGGGACTAATGAACACTGAAGCTTTCTTT.

V is TRBV3-1 (or the pseudogene TRBV3-2) and J is TRBJ2-5; perhaps TRBD1 as D (6 bases). From germline, CDR1 is LGHDT and CDR2 YNNKEL (reference sequence). The V end lost 0 bases, the J end lost 0 bases, and 14 bases lay between the germline ends. This CDR3 comprises 17 residues. CDR3 bases: TGTGCCAGCAGCCAAGAAATCGGCAGGGGACACCAAGAGACCCAGTACTTC. Translation gives CASSQEIGRGHQETQYF.

The chain has TRBV24-1 and TRBJ1-2; D gene ambiguous. The CDR3 runs 14 residues. V was pared by 7 bases and J by 8 bases, with 19 bases between. Germline lookup yields CDR1 KGHDR and CDR2 SFDVKD. CDR3 nucleotides: TGTGCCACCAGCCTTACTGGCGACCCGAGAGGCTACACCTTC. Protein: CATSLTGDPRGYTF.

The V call is TRBV18, the J call TRBJ1-3; 8 bases fit TRBD1. The CDR3 is made up of 16 amino acids. CDR1 and CDR2 from the germline V gene are KGHSH and LQKENI. V shed 6 bases, J shed 2 bases, and the junction held 9 bases outside the gene matches. For the CDR3, the DNA is TGTGCCAGCTCCCTTTCGATGGACAGGGCTGGAAACACCATATATTTT. Its translation: CASSLSMDRAGNTIYF.

The chain couples TRBV7-2 to TRBJ2-1; weak D call: TRBD1 (5 bases). Germline V lookup: CDR1 SGHTA, CDR2 FQGNSA. The length of the CDR3 is 16 residues. V was pared by 2 bases and J by 3 bases, with 14 bases between. CDR3 residues: CASSLKGMGIYNEQFF. Here the CDR3 DNA reads TGTGCCAGCAGCTTAAAGGGGATGGGGATCTACAATGAGCAGTTCTTC. Together with reference TRBV7-2 and TRBJ2-1, the CDR3 gives the full variable domain: GAGVSQSPSNKVTEKGKDVELRCDPISGHTALYWYRQSLGQGLEFLIYFQGNSAPDKSGLPSDRFSAERTGGSVSTLTIQRTQQEDSAVYLCASSLKGMGIYNEQFFGPGTRLTVL.

The CDR3 coding sequence is TGTGCCAGCACAGGGTCGTCGAACACCGGGGAGCTGTTTTTT. Translating gives CASTGSSNTGELFF. V gene TRBV7-9 combines with J gene TRBJ2-2, with a possible D match to TRBD1 (5 bases). CDR3 size: 14 residues. Germline assignment: CDR1 SEHNR and CDR2 FQNEAQ (reference sequence). Between the trimmed V and J ends, which lost 7 bases and 0 bases, there was a span of 9 bases.

The chain carries TRBV23-1 and TRBJ1-3; D gene unclear. TRBV23-1 falls under the ORF class, with uncertain function. The CDR3 totals 14 residues. Trimming took 3 bases from V and 0 from J, leaving 6 bases between them. CDR3 residues: CASSHPSSGNTIYF. CDR3 DNA sequence: TGCGCCAGCAGTCATCCCAGCTCTGGAAACACCATATATTTT.

The chain carries TRBV12-2 and TRBJ2-7; TRBD2, the D gene given by the table, was not confirmed from the DNA. TRBV12-2 corresponds to a pseudogene. The CDR3 runs to 18 residues. The CDR3 region is CASRLVGLAGGMGYEQYF. CDR3 in DNA: TGTGCAAGTCGCTTAGTGGGACTAGCGGGGGGGATGGGCTACGAGCAGTACTTC.

The rearrangement joins TRBV6-5 to TRBJ1-2; no clear D gene. V lost 2 bases to trimming and J lost 1 base, with 11 bases between them. The CDR3 loop spans 15 amino acids. Germline V gives CDR1 MNHEY, CDR2 SVGAGI. CDR3 in DNA: TGTGCCAGCAGTTACGATCTAACTGGTAACTATGGCTACACCTTC. Protein: CASSYDLTGNYGYTF.